The 6 T cell receptor beta chains below all came from one sample that was sequenced in a study of T cells in Graves' hyperthyroidism and ophthalmopathy. RNA transcripts were the template for amplifying TCR beta CDR3 regions. HTBI primers were used for first-round RT-PCR of the TCR CDR3. TCRdb called the multiplex PCR reads again in MiXCR, with one record for every CDR3 protein. The sample comprises about 400,000 distinct CDR3 sequences, 14% to 15% of which are singletons, and approximately 30% rests with the top ten. Sequenced sample: blood. All receptors come from a young woman with Graves' hyperthyroidism.

This clonotype was seen ten or more times. The CDR3 DNA reads TGTGCCAGTAAACTAGGGGGGGGGGCCGTCTACGAGCAGTACTTC. Translated: CASKLGGGAVYEQYF. The genes are TRBV2 and TRBJ2-7; D might be TRBD2 (7 bases). CDR1 and CDR2 (germline): SNHLY, FYNNEI. This CDR3 region has 15 residues. The V end was cut by 9 bases, the J end by 3 bases, with 21 bases between.

The table lists this clonotype with many counts. The genes are TRBV3-1 and TRBJ2-7; 9 bases agree with TRBD1. Germline V CDR1 and CDR2: LGHDT, YNNKEL (reference sequence). J gave up 6 bases and V 4 bases, and 10 bases lay outside the gene matches. This CDR3 is 15 amino acids long. CDR3 loop: CASSLLGTGRTEQYF. The CDR3 bases are TGTGCCAGCAGCCTGCTTGGGACAGGGAGGACCGAGCAGTACTTC.

At least ten counts were recorded for this clonotype. The chain links TRBV30 to TRBJ1-1, with D perhaps matching TRBD1 (5 bases). Germline loops: CDR1 GTSNPN, CDR2 SVGIG (reference sequence). The CDR3 runs 11 residues. The V end was cut by 3 bases, the J end by 6 bases, with 8 bases between. In DNA form, the CDR3 reads TGTGCCTGGAGGCGGGGGGCTGAAGCTTTCTTT. As protein: CAWRRGAEAFF. Using reference TRBV30 and TRBJ1-1 for the parts outside the CDR3, the full variable domain is SQTIHQWPATLVQPVGSPLSLECTVEGTSNPNLYWYRQAAGRGLQLLFYSVGIGQISSEVPQNLSASRPQDRQFILSSKKLLLSDSGFYLCAWRRGAEAFFGQGTRLTVV.

To note about this clonotype: Germline is not matched at one junction end, which may reflect a read error. The chain couples TRBV20-1 to TRBJ2-5; D remains unclear. The CDR3 consists of 13 residues. Germline-derived CDR1 and CDR2 are DFQATT and SNEGSKA (reference sequence). CDR3 protein: CGAPRRLQETQYF. In nucleotides, the CDR3 is TGCGGTGCTCCACGGCGCCTTCAGGAGACCCAGTACTTC.

This clonotype came up many times. The chain recombines TRBV5-6 with TRBJ2-3, with 10 bases that match TRBD2. In germline, CDR1 is SGHDT, CDR2 YYEEEE. Unmatched junction bases numbered 4, after V lost 3 bases and J lost 0 bases. This CDR3 has 16 residues. Written as DNA, the CDR3 is TGTGCCAGCAGCTCCTATAGCGGGAGGAGCACAGATACGCAGTATTTT. Protein sequence: CASSSYSGRSTDTQYF.

Many counts were recorded for this clonotype. This chain connects TRBV27 to TRBJ2-7; D call uncertain. V was shortened by 3 bases and J by 4 bases, with 10 bases between the two germline ends. Looked up from germline, CDR1 is MNHEY and CDR2 is SMNVEV (reference sequence). This CDR3 spans 13 amino acids. CDR3 coding DNA: TGTGCCAGCAGTTTGAGACATAATTACGAGCAGTACTTC. As protein: CASSLRHNYEQYF.